This T cell receptor beta chain was identified during a study of blood T cell repertoires in COVID-19. Study overall: Samples representing acute and convalescent COVID-19 were sourced from the United States, Italy and Spain. Sources were T cells, B-cell-depleted T cells, or PBMCs; the material itself was cDNA or gDNA.

This clone has a count of ten or more. Study processing details: Estimation of nucleated cell counts was performed using reference gene primer amplification. Sequenced by immunoSEQ multiplex PCR; TCRdb stores in-frame clones only, minus some. Clone size and V and J calls were adopted from that table, with D and trimming inferred from the DNA. Among fewer than 120,000 clones listed, under 75% were seen once. The CDR3 consists of 17 residues. After removal of 4 bases from V and 2 bases from J, the junction contained 11 bases not matched to a gene. Germline V gene lookup returns CDR1 SNHLY and CDR2 FYNNEI.

Specimen: peripheral blood. J is TRBJ1-5 and V is TRBV2, with 7 bases aligning to TRBD1. The sequence derives from a woman aged 55-69 years with acute or convalescent COVID-19. CDR3 in amino acids: CASSGPRGAFGNQPQHF. CDR3 bases: TGTGCCAGCAGTGGGCCCAGGGGGGCCTTCGGCAATCAGCCCCAGCATTTT.